This T cell receptor (beta chain) was profiled in a study of Ad26.COV2.S vaccination and SARS-CoV-2 variants. This clone occurred a few times. The V end was cut by 1 base, the J end by 2 bases, with 12 bases between. Per the germline V gene, CDR1 is SGHRS and CDR2 is YFSETQ. This CDR3 is 15 amino acids long. Noted treatment: around 19 received Ad26.COV2.S at low or high dose, single or two shots; 5 received placebo; per-sample allocation not given. Collection of samples fell on day 63 after the first vaccine or placebo injection. Data came from immunoSEQ multiplex PCR; TCRdb stores just in-frame clones and leaves some out. Among roughly 450,000 clones listed, 90% were seen once.

This sequence was found in a person between 18 and 59 years old who received the Ad26.COV2.S COVID-19 vaccine or a placebo. The chain has TRBV5-1 and TRBJ1-1; D unresolved. Sequenced here: peripheral blood, sampled in a trial of Ad26.COV2.S vaccine versus placebo. The DNA of the CDR3 is TGCGCCAGCAGCTTGAGGCTCGGCCGTAACACTGAAGCTTTCTTT. Translation gives CASSLRLGRNTEAFF.